These 23 T cell receptor beta chains share one sample of origin, sequenced in a study of blood T cells in healthy people across ages. Combining a sample-barcoded 5' primer with a J-beta primer mix, a second PCR ran for 7 to 11 cycles. TCRdb used MiXCR to reprocess the 5' RACE reads, holding one entry per CDR3 protein. The profile shows 600,000 to 1,000,000 distinct CDR3 sequences, around 25% of them singletons. The sample was also reused in another study, on T cells of mothers and their children.

The specimen sequenced was blood. These receptors all stem from a boy between 10 and 17 years old in good health.

This clonotype was detected a few times. The genes are TRBV29-1 and TRBJ2-4; 9 bases align to TRBD1. Per the germline V gene, CDR1 is SQVTM and CDR2 is ANQGSEA. Trimming at V came to 3 bases and at J to 5 bases, leaving 5 bases not matched to a gene. The CDR3 covers 14 residues. The DNA of the CDR3 is TGCAGCGTTGATGAGACAGGGGGTGAAAACATTCAGTACTTC. This codes for CSVDETGGENIQYF. Drawing the rest from reference TRBV29-1 and TRBJ2-4, the complete variable domain is SAVISQKPSRDICQRGTSLTIQCQVDSQVTMMFWYRQQPGQSLTLIATANQGSEATYESGFVIDKFPISRPNLTFSTLTVSNMSPEDSSIYLCSVDETGGENIQYFGAGTRLSVL.

This clonotype was detected a few times. This chain uses TRBV27 with TRBJ2-7; 10 bases are shared with TRBD2. V lost 8 bases to trimming and J lost 4 bases; unmatched junction nucleotides: 8. The CDR3 consists of 14 residues. Germline V gene lookup returns CDR1 MNHEY and CDR2 SMNVEV (reference sequence). CDR3 nucleotides: TGTGCCAGCGCTGCCGGGACTAGCGTTTACGAGCAGTACTTC. Encoded protein: CASAAGTSVYEQYF.

The chain recombines TRBV4-1 with TRBJ2-7, with 9 bases aligning to TRBD2. CDR3 length equals 15 residues. Trimming took 0 bases from V and 7 from J; bases not matched to a gene: 7. Germline-derived CDR1 and CDR2 are MGHRA and YSYEKL. CDR3 sequence reads: CASSQDGAGGGEQYF. CDR3 DNA: TGCGCCAGCAGCCAAGATGGAGCGGGGGGTGGAGAGCAGTACTTC.

This clonotype was counted between two and nine times. The chain carries TRBV14 and TRBJ2-1, with 9 bases fitting TRBD2. V trimming: 2 bases; J trimming: 4 bases; junction bases outside the gene matches: 9. CDR1 and CDR2 (germline): SGHDN, FVKESK. The CDR3 totals 17 residues. For the CDR3, the DNA is TGTGCCAGCAGCCAAATACACCTAGCGGGAATATACAATGAGCAGTTCTTC. Translation: CASSQIHLAGIYNEQFF.

The J gene is TRBJ1-4, the V gene TRBV7-9, with D possibly TRBD1 on 5 matching bases. Germline CDR1 is SEHNR and CDR2 is FQNEAQ (reference sequence). This CDR3 spans 15 amino acids. V was shortened by 1 base and J by 8 bases, with 14 bases between the two germline ends. CDR3 in amino acids: CASSLVLGPTEKLFF. In DNA form, the CDR3 reads TGTGCCAGCAGCTTAGTTCTGGGGCCCACCGAAAAACTGTTTTTT.

On this clonotype itself: At one boundary the junction diverges from the germline segment, which might be a read error. The chain combines TRBV15 with TRBJ1-1; 8 bases are a match to TRBD1. The germline gives CDR1 LNHNV, CDR2 YYDKDF (reference sequence). CDR3 length: 14 amino acids. The CDR3 here is CATSRGTQGAEAFF. The CDR3 region has the DNA TGTGCCACCAGCAGAGGAACTCAGGGGGCTGAAGCTTTTTTT.

This clonotype was seen only a few times. J is TRBJ2-5 and V is TRBV10-2; TRBD1 matches at 8 bases. The DNA end lines up better with TRBJ2-7; the J call may be wrong. The germline V gene encodes CDR1 WSHSY and CDR2 SAAADI. There are 13 residues in the CDR3. CDR3 sequence: CASRDRETYEQYF. In DNA form, the CDR3 reads TGCGCCAGCAGGGACAGGGAGACCTACGAGCAGTACTTC.

This chain connects TRBV2 to TRBJ1-2; possible D gene TRBD1, 5 bases. CDR1 is SNHLY and CDR2 is FYNNEI in the germline V gene. V lost 1 base, J lost 5 bases, and 8 bases lay in between. CDR3 size: 13 residues. Here the CDR3 DNA reads TGTGCCAGCAGTGAAGGGGACGTTTATGGCTACACCTTC. Residues: CASSEGDVYGYTF.

In its sample, this clonotype was seen a few times. V gene TRBV20-1 combines with J gene TRBJ2-4, with 9 bases lining up with TRBD1. This CDR3 has 13 residues. After removal of 6 bases from V and 5 bases from J, the junction contained 5 bases not matched to a gene. CDR1 and CDR2 from the germline V gene are DFQATT and SNEGSKA (reference sequence). CDR3 amino acids: CSAYRTGENIQYF. The CDR3 DNA follows: TGCAGTGCGTATAGGACAGGGGAAAACATTCAGTACTTC.

J is TRBJ2-1 and V is TRBV29-1, with D possibly TRBD2 on 7 matching bases. CDR3 length: 15 amino acids. Per germline, CDR1 SQVTM and CDR2 ANQGSEA. V was cut by 0 bases and J by 4 bases, with 13 bases left in between. The CDR3 protein is CSVEEPGGHYNEQFF. As DNA, the CDR3 is TGCAGCGTTGAAGAGCCCGGGGGGCATTACAATGAGCAGTTCTTC.

CDR3: CATRHPDVKTQYF. The CDR3 bases are TGTGCCACCCGTCACCCAGACGTAAAGACCCAGTACTTC. The chain joins TRBV15 to TRBJ2-5, with D hard to call. Per the germline V gene, CDR1 is LNHNV and CDR2 is YYDKDF (reference sequence). The CDR3 extends over 13 amino acids. Trimming shortened V by 8 bases and J by 6 bases, and 16 bases separated the two germline ends.

This clonotype was detected only a few times. The DNA of the CDR3 is TGTGCCAGCAGCCAGACTAGCGGGGCTGTTTACAATGAGCAGTTCTTC. As protein: CASSQTSGAVYNEQFF. The gene calls are TRBV7-2 and TRBJ2-1; 11 bases fit TRBD2. V trimming: 5 bases; J trimming: 4 bases; junction bases outside the gene matches: 7. This CDR3 spans 16 amino acids. Per germline, CDR1 SGHTA and CDR2 FQGNSA.

The J gene is TRBJ2-5, the V gene TRBV20-1, with D possibly being TRBD2 (5 bases). The CDR3 runs to 15 residues. CDR1 and CDR2 (germline): DFQATT, SNEGSKA (reference sequence). V dropped 5 bases and J dropped 5 bases, with 21 bases sitting between them. The CDR3 region has the DNA TGCAGTGCTGGCAAGAGGAGGCCCGCGTGGGAGACCCAGTACTTC. This translates into CSAGKRRPAWETQYF.

This clonotype was detected a few times. The rearrangement joins TRBV7-2 to TRBJ2-5, with 11 nucleotides matching TRBD1. V trimming: 2 bases; J trimming: 2 bases; junction bases outside the gene matches: 10. This CDR3 region has 18 residues. Germline V lookup: CDR1 SGHTA, CDR2 FQGNSA. CDR3 in amino acids: CASSLKSGTGGRQETQYF. In nucleotides, the CDR3 is TGTGCCAGCAGCTTAAAAAGCGGGACAGGGGGGAGACAAGAGACCCAGTACTTC.

This rearrangement joins TRBV7-9 to TRBJ2-5, with 8 bases matching TRBD2. In germline, CDR1 is SEHNR, CDR2 FQNEAQ (reference sequence). The CDR3 totals 16 residues. The ends lost 1 base at V and 4 bases at J; junction bases unmatched: 8. DNA for the CDR3: TGTGCCAGCAGCTTAGGGACTAGCTTAGAGAGAGAGACCCAGTACTTC. It specifies CASSLGTSLERETQYF.

The chain employs TRBV9 and TRBJ2-1; D is possibly TRBD1 (5 bases). Germline V gene data show CDR1 as SGDLS and CDR2 as YYNGEE. This CDR3 region has 9 residues. Trimming shortened V by 7 bases and J by 10 bases, and 6 bases separated the two germline ends. CDR3: CASGAEQFF. The CDR3 DNA is TGTGCCAGCGGGGCAGAGCAGTTCTTC.

This chain uses TRBV21-1 with TRBJ2-5; the D segment call TRBD1 is taken from the table without a DNA check. TRBV21-1 is shown as a pseudogene. The CDR3 is made up of 16 amino acids. The CDR3 DNA is TGTGCCAGCAGCCCCAGGGACAGAAAATCCCAAGAGACCCAGTACTTC. This encodes CASSPRDRKSQETQYF.

The V call is TRBV11-2, the J call TRBJ1-5; possibly TRBD1 for D (5 bases). This CDR3 is 16 amino acids long. CDR1 is SGHAT and CDR2 is FQNNGV in the germline V gene. Deletions cut 1 base from V and 4 bases from J, with 14 bases between. The CDR3 region is CASSLGGSPGNQPQHF. CDR3 nucleotides: TGTGCCAGCAGCTTAGGGGGGTCTCCAGGGAATCAGCCCCAGCATTTT.

This CDR3 reads CASSYHRREQYF. CDR3 DNA sequence: TGTGCCAGCAGTTACCACAGGAGAGAGCAGTACTTC. This chain links TRBV27 with TRBJ2-7, with a tentative D call TRBD1 (5 bases). Trimming left V 4 bases short and J 7 bases short, with 11 bases between. The CDR3 contains 12 residues. Germline V gene data show CDR1 as MNHEY and CDR2 as SMNVEV (reference sequence).

The rearrangement uses TRBV6-5 and TRBJ1-4, with unresolved D. V lost 2 bases, J lost 8 bases, and 9 bases lay in between. Germline V lookup: CDR1 MNHEY, CDR2 SVGAGI. The CDR3 is made up of 13 amino acids. Here the CDR3 reads CASSYARREKLFF. Here the CDR3 DNA reads TGTGCCAGCAGTTACGCCCGTCGGGAAAAACTGTTTTTT.

The chain links TRBV7-2 to TRBJ1-2, with no clear D. V gave up 5 bases and J gave up 5 bases, with 12 bases separating them. CDR3 length: 13 residues. Germline V gene lookup returns CDR1 SGHTA and CDR2 FQGNSA. CDR3 loop: CASSTWTEYGYTF. CDR3 coding DNA: TGTGCCAGCAGCACCTGGACGGAATATGGCTACACCTTC.

A few counts support this clonotype. The rearrangement joins TRBV2 to TRBJ1-2; weak D call: TRBD1 (6 bases). Germline-derived CDR1 and CDR2 are SNHLY and FYNNEI. The CDR3 is 15 amino acids. Trimming left V 1 base short and J 4 bases short, with 13 bases between. The DNA for the CDR3 is TGTGCCAGCAGTGAAGTCCGCAGGGGTGGCTATGGCTACACCTTC. Translated: CASSEVRRGGYGYTF.

This clonotype was picked up a small number of times. J is TRBJ2-3 and V is TRBV5-8; 9 bases match TRBD1. The CDR3 has 15 amino acids. The J segment lost 4 bases and the V segment lost 1 base, leaving 4 bases of the junction unmatched. Looked up from germline, CDR1 is SGHTS and CDR2 is YDEGEE. The CDR3 is CASSLTGGASDTQYF. The CDR3 bases are TGTGCCAGCAGCTTGACAGGGGGCGCATCAGATACGCAGTATTTT.